The subject of this entry is one T cell receptor (beta chain). Its specificity is unknown. The sample originates from a study of cytomegalovirus exposure and HLA in healthy donors. Whole-study context: The 95 to 150 validation repertoires were produced on the same platform as the 550 to 750 repertoires of the first cohort. This was reported in a later analysis. Study results and caveats: A few of the chains that were CMV-associated were confirmed in vitro to be specific for CMV antigens.

TCRdb's copy holds only in-frame clones and misses some; the assay was immunoSEQ multiplex PCR. The sample lists 150,000 to 170,000 clones, about 82% occurring once. V lost 2 bases and J lost 3, with 10 bases in between. Germline CDR1 LNHNV, CDR2 YYDKDF (reference sequence). The CDR3 consists of 14 residues. The receptor comes from a human donor in good health. Sequencing was carried out using PBMCs. J is TRBJ1-1 and V is TRBV15; no clear D gene. This CDR3 is CATSRFGMDTEAFF. The CDR3 nucleotides are TGTGCCACCAGCAGATTCGGGATGGACACTGAAGCTTTCTTT.